This T cell receptor beta chain was observed in a study of immune heterogeneity within non-small cell lung tumors. Study at large: The tumor set comprised a handful of squamous cell carcinomas and more than eight non-squamous carcinomas (plus 1 not otherwise specified). Broader study findings: There were identical dominant CDR3 beta clonotypes recurring across tumor sites within a patient, together with site-unique high-frequency clones.

With 32 V and 13 J primers, multiplex PCR amplified the TCR beta CDR3. TCRdb itself ran the multiplex PCR reads through MiXCR, one entry per CDR3 protein. The table has 25,000 to 40,000 distinct CDR3 sequences, around 30% seen once. Template came from bulk tumor genomic DNA, at approximately 600 ng per sample. Every primary tumor yielded several biopsies, spaced far apart, that were taken during surgery. Their non-small cell lung cancer was newly diagnosed and untreated, and the patients underwent curative surgery. The donor pool consisted of newly diagnosed non-small cell lung cancer patients who were having surgery with curative intent. This clonotype was detected ten times or more. Its antigen is unknown. This clonotype originated in a man aged 35-49 years with non-small cell lung cancer. Sample: lung tumor tissue.

CDR3 nucleotide sequence: TGTGCCTGGAGTGAGGGGACAACCCTCTCCTACGAGCAGTACTTC. This codes for CAWSEGTTLSYEQYF. V is TRBV30 and J is TRBJ2-7, with a tentative D call TRBD1 (6 bases). Per germline, CDR1 GTSNPN and CDR2 SVGIG (reference sequence). CDR3 length equals 15 residues. V was trimmed by 1 base and J by 0 bases, leaving 13 bases between them.